The rows below give T cell receptor beta chains drawn from one sample of a study of T cells in tuberculosis. Profiled with immunoSEQ multiplex PCR; TCRdb holds only in-frame clones, not every one. The sample shows 26,000 or so clones, around 87% of them seen only once. Sequenced sample: PBMCs. These TCRs come from a donor aged 10 to 29 with latent tuberculosis or without tuberculosis infection. Both conserved end residues are part of each CDR3. A D gene is named only where the DNA matches it firmly. Rows may omit the clone size; those that give it use once, few, many or a size class.

j_call,v_call,clone_size,cdr3_length,d_call,cdr3_nt,cdr3_aa
TRBJ1-2,TRBV6-5,NA,13,NA,TGTGCCAGCAGTTATTGGGGGGGTAAGGGCTACACCTTC,CASSYWGGKGYTF
TRBJ1-1,TRBV28,NA,13,NA,TGTGCCAGCATCCAGGGAGGACGCACTGAAGCTTTCTTT,CASIQGGRTEAFF
TRBJ1-5,TRBV28,NA,14,NA,TGTGCCAGCAGTTTAAGTAGGGGCGGTCAGCCCCAGCATTTT,CASSLSRGGQPQHF
TRBJ2-1,TRBV5-6,once,15,TRBD1,TGTGCCAGCAGCTTGGTGGGACAGGGATACAATGAGCAGTTCTTC,CASSLVGQGYNEQFF
TRBJ2-7,TRBV4-1,NA,16,TRBD1,TGCGCCAGCAGCCACTTGACAGGGGTCGGCGCCTACGAGCAGTACTTC,CASSHLTGVGAYEQYF
TRBJ2-5,TRBV5-8,NA,14,TRBD2,TGTGCCAGCAGCTCGCGGGGGGGCCTGGAGACCCAGTACTTC,CASSSRGGLETQYF
TRBJ2-1,TRBV10-3,NA,15,TRBD2,TGTGCCATCAGACAGACTAGCGGGGTTTTTGATGAGCAGTTCTTC,CAIRQTSGVFDEQFF
TRBJ1-5,TRBV28,once,12,NA,TGTGCCAGCAACCAGGGGTATCAGCCCCAGCATTTT,CASNQGYQPQHF
TRBJ2-7,TRBV2,NA,14,NA,TGTGCCAGCAGTGCACAGGGCGACCTTGACGGGCAGTACTTC,CASSAQGDLDGQYF
TRBJ2-5,TRBV13,NA,15,NA,TGTGCCAGCAGCTTAGCGGGGGACCGCCAAGAGACCCAGTACTTC,CASSLAGDRQETQYF
TRBJ1-1,TRBV9,NA,14,NA,TGTGCCAGCAGCGTAGAGTATTGGGGCCCTGAAGCTTTCTTT,CASSVEYWGPEAFF
TRBJ2-1,TRBV7-3,NA,16,NA,TGTGCCAGCAGCTTAACGGCCTCCGGGGTATACAATGAGCAGTTCTTC,CASSLTASGVYNEQFF
TRBJ1-2,TRBV10-2,once,12,NA,TGCGCCAGCAGAGACATTGGATATGGCTACACCTTC,CASRDIGYGYTF
TRBJ1-1,TRBV7-9,NA,13,TRBD1,TGTGCCAGCAGACAGGGGACGAACACTGAAGCTTTCTTT,CASRQGTNTEAFF
TRBJ2-5,TRBV5-1,NA,15,TRBD2,TGCGCCAGCAAAAATAGCGGGGGGCACCAAGAGACCCAGTACTTC,CASKNSGGHQETQYF
TRBJ2-1,TRBV5-1,NA,13,TRBD1,TGCGCCAGCAGCTTCAAGGGGGCGCCTGAGCAGTTCTTC,CASSFKGAPEQFF
TRBJ2-7,TRBV6-5,NA,13,NA,TGTGCCAGCAGCCCCGCTCAGGGCTACGAGCAGTACTTC,CASSPAQGYEQYF
TRBJ2-1,TRBV5-5,NA,15,NA,TGTGCCAGCAGCTACAGGGCAGGGGAGACCGATGAGCAGTTCTTC,CASSYRAGETDEQFF
TRBJ2-7,TRBV28,NA,19,NA,TGTGCCAGCAGTTTCTACCATCAAACCCAGGGAGGGGGGCCCTACGAGCAGTACTTC,CASSFYHQTQGGGPYEQYF
TRBJ2-3,TRBV5-6,NA,18,TRBD2,TGTGCCAGCAGCCCGGACTGGGCGGGGGGGCTCAGCACAGATACGCAGTATTTT,CASSPDWAGGLSTDTQYF
TRBJ2-1,TRBV14,NA,15,NA,TGTGCCAGCAGCCAAGTTCCAGGGGGAGGCAATGAGCAGTTCTTC,CASSQVPGGGNEQFF
TRBJ2-7,TRBV2,NA,14,TRBD1,TGTGCCAGCAGTGGGGGACAGGGTTTCGACGAGCAGTACTTC,CASSGGQGFDEQYF
TRBJ2-5,TRBV18,NA,14,TRBD1,TGTGCCAGCTGCAAGGGACAGGGAACAGAGACCCAGTACTTC,CASCKGQGTETQYF
TRBJ1-5,TRBV28,NA,14,NA,TGTGCCAGCAGTTTAGCCACAGGGCAACAGCCCCAGCATTTT,CASSLATGQQPQHF
TRBJ1-2,TRBV28,once,12,NA,TGTGCCAGCAGTATCACAGGGTTCGGCTACACCTTC,CASSITGFGYTF
TRBJ2-3,TRBV5-1,NA,14,NA,TGCGCCAGCAGCCCATATAGAAGCACAGATACGCAGTATTTT,CASSPYRSTDTQYF
TRBJ1-2,TRBV7-6,NA,11,TRBD1,TGTGCCAGCAGCGCAGGGGGTTACTACACCTTC,CASSAGGYYTF
TRBJ1-1,TRBV7-2,NA,12,NA,TGTGCCAGCAGCTTCGACATCTTTGAAGCTTTCTTT,CASSFDIFEAFF
TRBJ1-4,TRBV6-5,once,14,NA,TGTGCCAGCAGCCGGACACGAACTAATGAAAAACTGTTTTTT,CASSRTRTNEKLFF